The 26 T cell receptor beta chains below all came from one sample that was sequenced in a study of a mutant IDH1 vaccine in newly diagnosed glioma. Their cognate antigens are unknown. As to time point: week 35, safety follow-up. Doses of 300 ug of mutant IDH1 20-mer peptide were given with topical imiquimod. Sequencing was performed with immunoSEQ multiplex PCR; in TCRdb, only in-frame clones are kept and a portion is missing. This sample yields 33,000 or so clones, of which over 70% are seen a single time; approximately 8.5% belongs to the top ten. The starting material was PBMCs, obtained from a glioma patient whose treatment included an IDH1 peptide vaccine. All receptors come from a woman aged 30 to 39 with glioma. Some clones in this sample may be carry-over from other donors' samples.

The CDR3 DNA sequence: TGTGCCAGCAGTTATATGACAGCGAGAGCTAACTATGGCTACACCTTC. Translating gives CASSYMTARANYGYTF. The genes are TRBV6-5 and TRBJ1-2; possibly TRBD1 for D (5 bases). The germline gives CDR1 MNHEY, CDR2 SVGAGI. V lost 3 bases to trimming and J lost 0 bases, with 14 bases between them. The CDR3 spans 16 residues.

The chain has TRBV5-5 and TRBJ2-7; D may be TRBD1 or TRBD2 (5 bases each). There are 17 residues in the CDR3. The germline CDR1 and CDR2 sequences are SGHKS and YYEKEE (reference sequence). V lost 6 bases, J lost 4 bases, and 26 bases lay in between. CDR3 loop: CASTMGVVGVAQYEQYF. CDR3 nucleotide sequence: TGTGCCAGCACCATGGGGGTAGTGGGTGTGGCGCAGTACGAGCAGTACTTC.

The V call is TRBV4-1, the J call TRBJ2-1, with TRBD2 matching 11 bases. CDR3 length: 17 residues. The ends lost 2 bases at V and 7 bases at J; junction bases unmatched: 10. Germline V gives CDR1 MGHRA, CDR2 YSYEKL. The CDR3 bases are TGCGCCAGCAGCCAACCCCGTAGCGGGAGGGCCGGGAATGAGCAGTTCTTC. It specifies CASSQPRSGRAGNEQFF.

The gene calls are TRBV2 and TRBJ1-1; a possible D gene is TRBD1 (5 bases). V was trimmed by 6 bases and J by 1 base, leaving 21 bases between them. This CDR3 spans 17 amino acids. The germline CDR1 and CDR2 sequences are SNHLY and FYNNEI. The CDR3 bases are TGTGCCAGCAGCCGCGGGACGCTTACTTTGACGAACACTGAAGCTTTCTTT. Protein product: CASSRGTLTLTNTEAFF.

This clone was counted between two and nine times. The V and J genes are TRBV4-2 and TRBJ1-5; D possibly corresponds to TRBD1 (5 bases). The CDR3 runs to 15 residues. Trimming stripped 2 bases from V and 2 bases from J, with 10 bases between. CDR1 is LGHNA and CDR2 is YNFKEQ in the germline V gene. CDR3 loop: CASSQREGGNQPQHF. CDR3 coding DNA: TGTGCCAGCAGCCAAAGAGAAGGGGGCAATCAGCCCCAGCATTTT.

V gene TRBV6-5 combines with J gene TRBJ1-1; TRBD1 matches 9 bases. This CDR3 is 15 amino acids long. Germline assignment: CDR1 MNHEY and CDR2 SVGAGI. Trimming took 2 bases from V and 3 from J; bases not matched to a gene: 4. Here the CDR3 DNA reads TGTGCCAGCAGTTACGGGACAGGGTGGGACACTGAAGCTTTCTTT. Protein: CASSYGTGWDTEAFF.

The chain combines TRBV19 with TRBJ1-2; 9 nucleotides agree with TRBD1. Germline CDR1 LNHDA, CDR2 SQIVND (reference sequence). This CDR3 contains 13 residues. J was trimmed by 6 bases and V by 3 bases; bases with no gene match: 2. The DNA for the CDR3 is TGTGCCAGTAGTATCCGACAGGGGGATGGCTACACCTTC. The encoded protein is CASSIRQGDGYTF.

The chain combines TRBV30 with TRBJ1-4; TRBD1 aligns across 10 bases. Germline V gene sequence: CDR1 GTSNPN, CDR2 SVGIG (reference sequence). Trimming removed 0 bases from V and 9 bases from J; junction bases left unmatched: 7. This CDR3 contains 15 residues. In nucleotides, the CDR3 is TGTGCCTGGAGTGTTGGGACAGGGGCCCTACAAAAACTGTTTTTT. This sequence encodes CAWSVGTGALQKLFF.

The gene calls are TRBV6-4 and TRBJ2-7; tentatively, D is TRBD1 or TRBD2 (7 bases each). Germline V CDR1 and CDR2: MRHNA, SNTAGT. The CDR3 length is 13 residues. The V and J ends lost 6 bases and 3 bases respectively, with 12 bases between them. The CDR3 loop reads CASSPRGGYEQYF. CDR3 coding DNA: TGTGCCAGCAGCCCCAGGGGGGGCTACGAGCAGTACTTC.

The chain links TRBV4-1 to TRBJ1-5; possible D gene TRBD1, 6 bases. The CDR3 totals 16 residues. Germline V gene sequence: CDR1 MGHRA, CDR2 YSYEKL. Trimming removed 2 bases at V and 3 bases at J, with 14 bases between. The CDR3 nucleotides read TGCGCCAGCAGCCAATGGGGGCGGGGAGTCAATCAGCCCCAGCATTTT. Its protein is CASSQWGRGVNQPQHF.

The chain couples TRBV30 to TRBJ1-4, with a tentative D call TRBD1 (6 bases). Trimming removed 0 bases from V and 8 bases from J, with 13 bases in between. Germline V gives CDR1 GTSNPN, CDR2 SVGIG (reference sequence). This CDR3 is built from 14 residues. The CDR3 DNA is TGTGCCTGGAGTGTACGGGGGGGCGGAGAAAAACTGTTTTTT. The encoded protein is CAWSVRGGGEKLFF.

This chain uses TRBV6-1 with TRBJ1-1; D is unclear. V was trimmed by 6 bases and J by 4 bases, leaving 12 bases between them. The CDR3 length is 13 residues. Germline loops: CDR1 MNHNS, CDR2 SASEGT. The CDR3 loop is CASRKGLGTEAFF. The CDR3 coding sequence is TGTGCCAGCAGGAAAGGGCTGGGCACTGAAGCTTTCTTT.

V usage is TRBV2 and J usage is TRBJ2-7; possible D gene TRBD2, 5 bases. Germline CDR1 reads SNHLY; CDR2 reads FYNNEI. V lost 8 bases and J 2 bases, leaving 10 bases between the germline ends. This CDR3 has 12 amino acids. CDR3 coding DNA: TGTGCCAGCTCTGCGGGCCCCTACGAGCAGTACTTC. It specifies CASSAGPYEQYF.

J is TRBJ1-1 and V is TRBV2; tentatively, D is TRBD1 (5 bases). The CDR3 runs to 15 residues. Trimming removed 3 bases from V and 0 bases from J, with 11 bases in between. Germline CDR1 and CDR2: SNHLY and FYNNEI. CDR3 DNA sequence: TGTGCCAGCAGTGATAGGGGCACCATGAACACTGAAGCTTTCTTT. Translated, it gives CASSDRGTMNTEAFF.

This chain uses TRBV28 with TRBJ1-2; perhaps TRBD1 as D (6 bases). The V end lost 6 bases, the J end lost 4 bases, and 27 bases lay between the germline ends. Looked up from germline, CDR1 is MDHEN and CDR2 is SYDVKM. The CDR3 covers 18 residues. The CDR3 nucleotides read TGTGCCAGCAGCCTCAGAGGGCAGGGGAGGTCCCGCGGCTATGGCTACACCTTC. Translating gives CASSLRGQGRSRGYGYTF.

The CDR3 region has the DNA TGTGCCACCAGCAGAGCCGCAGGGACAGCTGAAGCTTTCTTT. This encodes CATSRAAGTAEAFF. This chain uses TRBV15 with TRBJ1-1, with 7 bases aligning to TRBD1. The germline V gene has CDR1 LNHNV and CDR2 YYDKDF (reference sequence). The CDR3 is 14 amino acids. J was trimmed by 6 bases and V by 1 base; bases with no gene match: 5.

A single count supports this clone. The CDR3 DNA reads as TGTGCCAGTAGTATCGGGGCGGGCTTATACAATGAGCAGTTCTTC. Its protein product is CASSIGAGLYNEQFF. The chain is built from TRBV19 and TRBJ2-1; either TRBD1 or TRBD2 may fit D (5 bases each). Germline loops: CDR1 LNHDA, CDR2 SQIVND (reference sequence). The CDR3 loop spans 15 amino acids. V lost 3 bases and J 4 bases, leaving 13 bases between the germline ends.

The J gene is TRBJ2-7, the V gene TRBV18; D unclear. Germline V gene sequence: CDR1 KGHSH, CDR2 LQKENI. Trimming took off 4 bases at V and 0 bases at J, with 10 bases between the two ends. The CDR3 spans 14 residues. The CDR3 region is CASSRSGSSYEQYF. The DNA of the CDR3 is TGTGCCAGCTCACGCTCGGGTAGCTCCTACGAGCAGTACTTC.

The rearrangement uses TRBV5-4 and TRBJ2-5; D ambiguous. V was trimmed by 2 bases and J by 4 bases, leaving 6 bases between them. Germline V gene lookup returns CDR1 SGHNT and CDR2 YYREEE (reference sequence). CDR3 length equals 12 residues. DNA of the CDR3: TGTGCCAGCAGCTTATCCGGAGAGACCCAGTACTTC. Protein sequence: CASSLSGETQYF.

This chain connects TRBV10-3 to TRBJ2-7; 9 bases are a match to TRBD1. The CDR3 has 14 residues. Germline CDR1 is ENHRY and CDR2 is SYGVKD. V shed 4 bases and J 4 bases; nucleotides not matched to a gene: 5. The CDR3, as DNA: TGTGCCATCAGTGGTGGGACAGGGTATTACGAGCAGTACTTC. As protein: CAISGGTGYYEQYF.

This chain joins TRBV10-3 and TRBJ2-1; D not certain. With 4 bases removed from V and 8 bases from J, the gap between germline ends came to 9 bases. Per germline, CDR1 ENHRY and CDR2 SYGVKD. The CDR3 has 12 residues. The CDR3 loop is CAISGSGDEQFF. CDR3 bases: TGTGCCATCAGTGGATCAGGCGATGAGCAGTTCTTC.

The V gene is TRBV14, the J gene TRBJ2-7; TRBD2 is a possible D gene (6 bases). V was shortened by 6 bases and J by 3 bases, with 18 bases between the two germline ends. The length of the CDR3 is 15 residues. Germline V gene lookup returns CDR1 SGHDN and CDR2 FVKESK. CDR3 in DNA: TGTGCCAGCAGTTCCGGGGCGGGACCCTTCTACGAGCAGTACTTC. It codes for CASSSGAGPFYEQYF.

This clone has only a few counts. The chain links TRBV7-9 to TRBJ1-1; D gene uncertain. Germline loops: CDR1 SEHNR, CDR2 FQNEAQ (reference sequence). This CDR3 is built from 16 residues. Trimming took 5 bases from V and 0 from J, leaving 16 bases between them. In nucleotides, the CDR3 is TGTGCCAGCAGCCCAGGTCTCGTAGGAATGAACACTGAAGCTTTCTTT. It specifies CASSPGLVGMNTEAFF.

The chain links TRBV9 to TRBJ1-1; D call uncertain. Germline V lookup: CDR1 SGDLS, CDR2 YYNGEE. V lost 3 bases, J lost 0 bases, and 6 bases lay in between. This CDR3 contains 13 residues. This chain's CDR3 is CASSADMNTEAFF. The DNA for the CDR3 is TGTGCCAGCAGCGCGGATATGAACACTGAAGCTTTCTTT.

This clone was counted a few times. J is TRBJ2-2 and V is TRBV10-2; no firm D call. Germline V gene data show CDR1 as WSHSY and CDR2 as SAAADI. This CDR3 region has 13 residues. V was cut by 2 bases and J by 4 bases, with 5 bases left in between. The CDR3 loop is CASSEPPTGELFF. The CDR3 nucleotides are TGCGCCAGCAGTGAGCCTCCCACCGGGGAGCTGTTTTTT.

This chain links TRBV2 with TRBJ1-1; possibly TRBD1 for D (6 bases). There are 13 residues in the CDR3. CDR1 is SNHLY, CDR2 FYNNEI, per germline. CDR3 DNA sequence: TGTTCGGGGACATCCGTGGGGAACACTGAAGCTTTCTTT. Protein sequence: CSGTSVGNTEAFF.